This T cell receptor (beta chain) was sequenced for a study of blood T cells in healthy people across ages. The germline V gene has CDR1 MGHRA and CDR2 YSYEKL. There are 13 residues in the CDR3. V lost 3 bases and J 5 bases, leaving 10 bases between the germline ends. The authors ran a second PCR of about 6 to 12 cycles using a sample-barcoded 5' primer and a J-beta primer mix. One entry per CDR3 protein, called by TCRdb with MiXCR from the 5' RACE reads. The table records 600,000 to 900,000 distinct CDR3 sequences, 20% to 30% of them present only once. This clonotype was counted between two and nine times. The sample was also reused in another study, on T cells of mothers and their children. That study adds: Three healthy Caucasian mothers and their six children donated. cDNA was synthesized from all extracted RNA at about 1.4 ug per reaction. Pairs that are related and pairs that are unrelated have TCR recombination output shaped similarly by thymic selection. Biologically related mothers and children overlapped slightly more than unrelated pairs, a non-significant difference.

What was sequenced was blood. The chain links TRBV4-1 to TRBJ2-5, with D possibly matching TRBD2 (6 bases). This clonotype originated in a boy between 5 and 17 years old in good health. The CDR3 coding sequence is TGCGCCAGCAGCCAGAACAGCGGGGAGACCCAGTACTTC. This encodes CASSQNSGETQYF.